This paragraph reports one T cell receptor beta chain. What it binds is unknown. This sample is drawn from a study of cytomegalovirus exposure and HLA in healthy donors. The germline CDR1 and CDR2 sequences are SGDLS and YYNGEE. CDR3 size: 17 residues. The trim removed 4 bases at V and 2 bases at J, leaving 7 bases unmatched. Primers: 60 Vbeta forward and 13 Jbeta reverse. TCRdb keeps only in-frame clones here, not all; method: immunoSEQ multiplex PCR. The top ten hold approximately 1.3% of the sample, which has fewer than 200,000 clones, 65% to 85% seen once. Whole-study results and caveats: Sequencing likely generated an artifact that appeared as a cluster of highly shared sequence variants.

V gene TRBV9 combines with J gene TRBJ2-3; 13 nucleotides agree with TRBD2. Sequenced sample: PBMCs. The TCR sequence derives from a man aged 55 to 70 in good health and CMV-seronegative. CDR3 sequence reads: CASSPRTSGSHTDTQYF. Written as DNA, the CDR3 is TGTGCCAGCAGCCCCCGGACTAGCGGGAGCCACACAGATACGCAGTATTTT. Complete variable domain (other parts from reference TRBV9 and TRBJ2-3): DSGVTQTPKHLITATGQRVTLRCSPRSGDLSVYWYQQSLDQGLQFLIQYYNGEERAKGNILERFSAQQFPDLHSELNLSSLELGDSALYFCASSPRTSGSHTDTQYFGPGTRLTVL.